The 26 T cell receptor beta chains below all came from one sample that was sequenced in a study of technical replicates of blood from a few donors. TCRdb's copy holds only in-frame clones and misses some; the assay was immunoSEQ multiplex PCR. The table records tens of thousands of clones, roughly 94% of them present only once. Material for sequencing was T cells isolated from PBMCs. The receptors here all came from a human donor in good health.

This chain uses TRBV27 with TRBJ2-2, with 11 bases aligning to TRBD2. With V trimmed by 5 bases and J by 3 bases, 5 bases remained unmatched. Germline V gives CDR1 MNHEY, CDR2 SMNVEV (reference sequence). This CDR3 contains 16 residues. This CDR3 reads CASSTLAGVYTGELFF. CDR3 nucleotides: TGTGCCAGCAGTACACTAGCGGGAGTCTACACCGGGGAGCTGTTTTTT.

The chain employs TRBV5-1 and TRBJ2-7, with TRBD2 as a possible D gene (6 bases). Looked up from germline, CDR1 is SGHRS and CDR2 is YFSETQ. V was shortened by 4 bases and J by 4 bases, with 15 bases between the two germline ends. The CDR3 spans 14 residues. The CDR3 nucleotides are TGCGCCAGCAGCCCCTCCGGGACTCCGTACGAGCAGTACTTC. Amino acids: CASSPSGTPYEQYF. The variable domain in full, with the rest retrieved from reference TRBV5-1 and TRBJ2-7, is KAGVTQTPRYLIKTRGQQVTLSCSPISGHRSVSWYQQTPGQGLQFLFEYFSETQRNKGNFPGRFSGRQFSNSRSEMNVSTLELGDSALYLCASSPSGTPYEQYFGPGTRLTVT.

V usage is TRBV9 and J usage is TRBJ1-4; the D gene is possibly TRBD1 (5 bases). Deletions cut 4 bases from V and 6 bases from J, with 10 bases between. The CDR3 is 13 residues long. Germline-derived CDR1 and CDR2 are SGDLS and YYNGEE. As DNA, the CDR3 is TGTGCCAGCAGCCCCCAGGGTTATGAAAAACTGTTTTTT. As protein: CASSPQGYEKLFF.

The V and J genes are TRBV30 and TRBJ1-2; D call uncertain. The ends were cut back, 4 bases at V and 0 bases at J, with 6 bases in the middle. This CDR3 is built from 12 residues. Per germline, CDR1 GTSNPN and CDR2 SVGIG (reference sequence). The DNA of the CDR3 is TGTGCCTGGACACTATCTAACTATGGCTACACCTTC. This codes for CAWTLSNYGYTF.

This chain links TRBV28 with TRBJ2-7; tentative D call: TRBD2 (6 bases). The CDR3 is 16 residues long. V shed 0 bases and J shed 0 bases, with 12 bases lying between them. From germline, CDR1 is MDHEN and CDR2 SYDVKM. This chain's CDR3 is CASSLWGGTASYEQYF. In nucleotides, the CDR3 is TGTGCCAGCAGTTTATGGGGCGGGACGGCCTCCTACGAGCAGTACTTC.

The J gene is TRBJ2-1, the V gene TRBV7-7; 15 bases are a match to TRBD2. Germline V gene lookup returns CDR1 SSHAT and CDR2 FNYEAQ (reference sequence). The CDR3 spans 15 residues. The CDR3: CASGPGLAGGDEQFF. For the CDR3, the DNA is TGTGCTAGCGGACCGGGACTAGCGGGAGGTGATGAGCAGTTCTTC.

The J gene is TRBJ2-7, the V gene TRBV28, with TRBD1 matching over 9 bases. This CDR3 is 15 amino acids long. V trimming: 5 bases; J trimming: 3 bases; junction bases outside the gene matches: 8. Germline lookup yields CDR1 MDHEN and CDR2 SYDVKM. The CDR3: CASSNPGQGFYEQYF. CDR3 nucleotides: TGTGCCAGCAGTAATCCGGGACAGGGTTTCTACGAGCAGTACTTC. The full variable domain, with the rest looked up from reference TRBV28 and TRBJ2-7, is DVKVTQSSRYLVKRTGEKVFLECVQDMDHENMFWYRQDPGLGLRLIYFSYDVKMKEKGDIPEGYSVSREKKERFSLILESASTNQTSMYLCASSNPGQGFYEQYFGPGTRLTVT.

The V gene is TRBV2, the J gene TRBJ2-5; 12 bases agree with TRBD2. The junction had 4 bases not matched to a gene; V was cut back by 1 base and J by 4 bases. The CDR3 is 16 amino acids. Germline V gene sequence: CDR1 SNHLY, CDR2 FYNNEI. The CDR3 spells CASSEDGLAGLETQYF. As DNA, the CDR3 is TGTGCCAGCAGTGAAGATGGACTAGCGGGATTAGAGACCCAGTACTTC.

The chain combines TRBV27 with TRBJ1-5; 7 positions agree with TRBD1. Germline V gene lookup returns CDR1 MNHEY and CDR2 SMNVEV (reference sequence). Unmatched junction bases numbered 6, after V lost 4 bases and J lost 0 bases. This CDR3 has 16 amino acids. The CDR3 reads CASSSRTGHSNQPQHF. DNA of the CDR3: TGTGCCAGCAGTTCCAGGACAGGCCATAGCAATCAGCCCCAGCATTTT.

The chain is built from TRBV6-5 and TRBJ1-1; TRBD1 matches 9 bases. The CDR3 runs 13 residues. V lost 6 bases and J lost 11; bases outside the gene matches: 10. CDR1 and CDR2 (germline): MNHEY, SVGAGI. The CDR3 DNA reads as TGTGCCAGCAGCCAGACAGGGGGAGGGCGTGCTTTCTTT. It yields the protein CASSQTGGGRAFF.

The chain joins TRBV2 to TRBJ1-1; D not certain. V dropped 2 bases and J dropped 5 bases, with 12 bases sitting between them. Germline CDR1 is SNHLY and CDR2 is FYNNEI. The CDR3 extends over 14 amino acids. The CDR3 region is CASSERGSGTEAFF. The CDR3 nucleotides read TGTGCCAGCAGTGAAAGAGGGTCTGGAACTGAAGCTTTCTTT.

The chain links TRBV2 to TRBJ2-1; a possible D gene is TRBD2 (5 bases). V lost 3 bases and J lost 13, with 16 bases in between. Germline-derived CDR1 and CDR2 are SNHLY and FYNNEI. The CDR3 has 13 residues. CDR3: CASSDYFGVEQFF. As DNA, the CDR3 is TGTGCCAGCAGTGATTATTTCGGGGTCGAACAGTTCTTC.

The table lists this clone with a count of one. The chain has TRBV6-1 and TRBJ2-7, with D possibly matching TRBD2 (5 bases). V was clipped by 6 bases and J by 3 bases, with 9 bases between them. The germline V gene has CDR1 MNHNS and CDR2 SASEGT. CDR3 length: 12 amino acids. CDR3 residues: CASSLGGYEQYF. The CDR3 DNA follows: TGTGCCAGCAGCCTAGGAGGCTACGAGCAGTACTTC.

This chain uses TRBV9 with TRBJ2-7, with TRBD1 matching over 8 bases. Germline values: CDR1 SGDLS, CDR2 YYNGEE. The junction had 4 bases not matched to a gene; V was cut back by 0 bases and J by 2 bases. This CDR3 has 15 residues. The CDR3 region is CASSVGTGITYEQYF. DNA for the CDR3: TGTGCCAGCAGCGTAGGGACAGGGATAACCTACGAGCAGTACTTC.

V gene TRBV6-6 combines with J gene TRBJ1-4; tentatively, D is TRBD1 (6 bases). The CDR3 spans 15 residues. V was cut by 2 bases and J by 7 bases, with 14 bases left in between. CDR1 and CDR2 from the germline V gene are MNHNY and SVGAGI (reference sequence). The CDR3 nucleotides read TGTGCCAGCAGTTACAGCGCGGGGGGCGGTGAAAAACTGTTTTTT. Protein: CASSYSAGGGEKLFF.

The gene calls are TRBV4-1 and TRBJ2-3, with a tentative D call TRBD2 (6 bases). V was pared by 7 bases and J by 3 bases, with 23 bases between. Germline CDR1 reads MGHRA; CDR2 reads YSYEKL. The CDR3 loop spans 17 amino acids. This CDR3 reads CASKNIGRLKGTDTQYF. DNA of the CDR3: TGCGCCAGCAAAAATATCGGGAGACTAAAGGGGACAGATACGCAGTATTTT.

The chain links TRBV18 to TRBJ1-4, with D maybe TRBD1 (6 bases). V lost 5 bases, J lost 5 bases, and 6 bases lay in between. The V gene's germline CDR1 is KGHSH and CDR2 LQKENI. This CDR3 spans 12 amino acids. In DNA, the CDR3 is TGTGCCAGCTCAGGACAGAATGAAAAACTGTTTTTT. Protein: CASSGQNEKLFF.

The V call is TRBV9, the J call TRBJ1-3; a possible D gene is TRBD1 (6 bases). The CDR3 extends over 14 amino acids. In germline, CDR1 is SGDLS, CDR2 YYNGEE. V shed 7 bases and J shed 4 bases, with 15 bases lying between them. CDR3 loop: CASHGGGPGNTIYF. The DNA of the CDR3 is TGTGCCAGCCACGGGGGGGGGCCAGGAAACACCATATATTTT.

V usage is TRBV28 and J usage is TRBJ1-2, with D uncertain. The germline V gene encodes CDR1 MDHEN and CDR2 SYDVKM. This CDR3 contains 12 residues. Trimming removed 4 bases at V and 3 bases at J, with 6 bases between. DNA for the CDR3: TGTGCCAGCAGTTCAGTTTACTATGGCTACACCTTC. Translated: CASSSVYYGYTF.

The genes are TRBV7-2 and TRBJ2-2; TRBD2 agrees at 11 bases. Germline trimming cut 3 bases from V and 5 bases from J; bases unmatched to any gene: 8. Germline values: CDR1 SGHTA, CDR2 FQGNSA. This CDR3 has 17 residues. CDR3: CASSFDIGLAGTGELFF. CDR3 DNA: TGTGCCAGCAGCTTTGACATAGGACTAGCGGGTACCGGGGAGCTGTTTTTT.

CDR3 nucleotide sequence: TGTGCCAGCAGCGCAATGGACTACAGCTCCTACAATGAGCAGTTCTTC. This sequence encodes CASSAMDYSSYNEQFF. This chain connects TRBV5-4 to TRBJ2-1; perhaps TRBD2 as D (6 bases). The germline V gene encodes CDR1 SGHNT and CDR2 YYREEE (reference sequence). The CDR3 runs to 16 residues. Trimming took off 4 bases at V and 0 bases at J, with 14 bases between the two ends.

CDR3 residues: CSVPGGGYGYTF. CDR3 in DNA: TGCAGCGTTCCGGGGGGGGGCTATGGCTACACCTTC. J is TRBJ1-2 and V is TRBV29-1; tentative D call: TRBD1 (5 bases). This CDR3 spans 12 amino acids. CDR1 is SQVTM and CDR2 is ANQGSEA in the germline V gene. Trimming stripped 5 bases from V and 4 bases from J, with 11 bases between. The full variable domain, in which reference TRBV29-1 and TRBJ1-2 provide the parts outside the CDR3, is SAVISQKPSRDICQRGTSLTIQCQVDSQVTMMFWYRQQPGQSLTLIATANQGSEATYESGFVIDKFPISRPNLTFSTLTVSNMSPEDSSIYLCSVPGGGYGYTFGSGTRLTVV.

This chain's CDR3 is CASSRYGQENYGYTF. For the CDR3, the DNA is TGTGCCAGTAGTAGATACGGACAGGAGAACTATGGCTACACCTTC. The chain links TRBV19 to TRBJ1-2; 7 nucleotides agree with TRBD1. Germline loops: CDR1 LNHDA, CDR2 SQIVND (reference sequence). V shed 4 bases, J shed 2 bases, and the junction held 7 bases outside the gene matches. The CDR3 has 15 residues.

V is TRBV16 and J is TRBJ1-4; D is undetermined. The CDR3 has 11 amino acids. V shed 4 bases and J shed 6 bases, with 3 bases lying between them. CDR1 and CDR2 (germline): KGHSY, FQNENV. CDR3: CASSPDEKLFF. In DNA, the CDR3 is TGTGCCAGCAGCCCTGATGAAAAACTGTTTTTT.

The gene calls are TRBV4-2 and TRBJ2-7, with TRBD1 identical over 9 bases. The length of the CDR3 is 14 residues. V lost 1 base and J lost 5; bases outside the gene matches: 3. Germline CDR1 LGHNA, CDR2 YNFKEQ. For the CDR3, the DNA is TGTGCCAGCAGCCAAGGGACAGGGGACAACGAGCAGTACTTC. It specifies CASSQGTGDNEQYF.

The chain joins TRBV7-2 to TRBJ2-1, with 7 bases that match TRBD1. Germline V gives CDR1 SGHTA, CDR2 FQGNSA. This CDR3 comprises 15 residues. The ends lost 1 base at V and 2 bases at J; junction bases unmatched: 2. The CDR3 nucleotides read TGTGCCAGCAGCTTAGAGGACAGGACCTACAATGAGCAGTTCTTC. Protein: CASSLEDRTYNEQFF.